This T cell receptor beta chain was documented in a study of regulatory T cells in long-lasting Graves disease. Findings of the study overall: When disease was persistent, TRBV28, TRBJ1-2 and TRBJ2-5 were the favored segments. It was possible that the small sample size reduced accuracy.

As to time point: newly diagnosed GD, antithyroid drugs for less than 3 months. RNA isolated from PBMCs was used to make the TCR library. An endocrinology department in Xi'an, China, supplied the patients. The CDR3 covers 11 residues. Germline CDR1 reads MDHEN; CDR2 reads SYDVKM. Between the trimmed V and J ends, which lost 4 bases and 2 bases, there was a span of 3 bases. CDR3 regions were amplified by Arm-PCR using iRepertoire HTBI primers to build TCR beta libraries. TCRdb re-called the multiplex PCR reads through MiXCR, storing one row per CDR3 protein. The table records around 470,000 distinct CDR3 sequences, about 14% of them present only once. Concerning this clonotype: The antigen is undetermined. A single base separates this from a much larger clone, so it may be a read error.

This sample also appeared in a second study, on T cells in Graves' hyperthyroidism and ophthalmopathy.

This sample comprised peripheral blood mononuclear cells (PBMCs), obtained at new diagnosis, from a patient treated with antithyroid drugs. The chain joins TRBV28 to TRBJ2-7; D is ambiguous. The receptor's source is a woman between 45 and 65 years old with Graves disease. This CDR3 is CASSWTYEQYF. The CDR3 DNA is TGTGCCAGCAGTTGGACCTACGAGCAGTACTTC.